The text below deals with one T cell receptor beta chain. Its target is unknown. Template switching introduced UMIs that contain a 6-nucleotide sample barcode. Two nested PCRs, of approximately 16 and 9 cycles, processed TCRalpha and TCRbeta cDNA. Each CDR3 protein gets one entry in TCRdb, which reprocessed the 5' RACE reads and gives no DNA. The sample includes about 300,000 distinct CDR3 sequences. The sample belongs to a study of monozygotic twins with inflammatory bowel disease. General study points: Whereas healthy co-twins had higher TCRbeta diversity (inverse Simpson), IBD patients had lower diversity.

Donors gave about 2.6 ml of blood apiece. The TCR sequence derives from a human donor with ulcerative colitis or Crohn's disease, or a healthy co-twin of an affected twin (not recorded which). The sequenced material came from blood.

The CDR3 reads CASSIRGHTEAFF. The V and J genes are TRBV5-5 and TRBJ1-1; the D call from TCRdb, TRBD1, cannot be confirmed without DNA. The CDR3 loop spans 13 amino acids. Germline-derived CDR1 and CDR2 are SGHKS and YYEKEE (reference sequence).